These 27 T cell receptor beta chains originate from one sample sequenced in a study of CD8+ T cells in alopecia areata. Sequencing templates came from extracted RNA that was reverse transcribed into cDNA. TCRdb's table, derived via immunoSEQ multiplex PCR, lists solely in-frame clones and lacks some. The table shows about 120,000 clones, with roughly two fifths occurring only once. Sequencing used CD4+ T cells sorted from blood. These TCRs come from a human donor with alopecia areata.

By share, this clone counts as medium-sized (0.01 to 0.1%). The gene calls are TRBV7-2 and TRBJ1-2; D is unclear. Trimming left V 3 bases short and J 8 bases short, with 13 bases between. From germline, CDR1 is SGHTA and CDR2 FQGNSA. This CDR3 has 13 amino acids. The CDR3 DNA reads TGTGCCAGCAGCTTCGATTACCCAGAGGGCTACACCTTC. Translated, it gives CASSFDYPEGYTF.

This clone was detected a few times. The chain links TRBV7-9 to TRBJ2-3; the D is unclear. This CDR3 has 15 amino acids. The germline CDR1 and CDR2 sequences are SEHNR and FQNEAQ (reference sequence). Trimming cost V 1 base and J 0 bases, with 8 bases left between them. Written as DNA, the CDR3 is TGTGCCAGCAGCTTAGATGGAGTAAGCACAGATACGCAGTATTTT. Translated: CASSLDGVSTDTQYF.

The chain uses TRBV2 and TRBJ2-3, with D possibly being TRBD1 (5 bases). CDR3 length: 12 amino acids. CDR1 and CDR2 from the germline V gene are SNHLY and FYNNEI. The ends were cut back, 4 bases at V and 7 bases at J, with 9 bases in the middle. As DNA, the CDR3 is TGTGCCAGCAGTGTCGACAGAAATACGCAGTATTTT. Its protein product is CASSVDRNTQYF.

In this sample, this clone turned up a few times. The genes are TRBV5-1 and TRBJ2-5; D is possibly TRBD2 (6 bases). Germline V gives CDR1 SGHRS, CDR2 YFSETQ. The CDR3 runs 14 residues. Trimming pared 4 bases from V and 8 bases from J, leaving 18 bases between. The CDR3 is CASSAQSGGITQYF. CDR3 nucleotides: TGCGCCAGCAGCGCCCAATCTGGCGGGATCACCCAGTACTTC.

This clone turned up a few times. The gene calls are TRBV7-2 and TRBJ2-2; D unresolved. The V gene lost 2 bases and the J gene lost 5 bases, with 15 bases spanning the gap. Germline V CDR1 and CDR2: SGHTA, FQGNSA. The CDR3 totals 16 residues. CDR3 sequence: CASSLFGLRSTGELFF. The CDR3, as DNA: TGTGCCAGCAGCTTATTCGGGCTTAGATCGACCGGGGAGCTGTTTTTT.

The J gene is TRBJ2-7, the V gene TRBV7-6, with D hard to call. The CDR3 is made up of 16 amino acids. CDR1 is SGHVS, CDR2 FNYEAQ, per germline. The V gene lost 2 bases and the J gene lost 2 bases, with 16 bases spanning the gap. CDR3 sequence (DNA): TGTGCCAGCAGCTTAACGCCTCCGCATCCGACCTACGAGCAGTACTTC. It codes for CASSLTPPHPTYEQYF.

This clone occurred once. The chain is built from TRBV5-4 and TRBJ1-1; 7 nucleotides agree with TRBD1. The V and J ends lost 7 bases and 1 base, in that order; junction bases with no gene match: 1. The CDR3 consists of 12 residues. Germline lookup yields CDR1 SGHNT and CDR2 YYREEE (reference sequence). The CDR3 region is CASGTANTEAFF. CDR3 in DNA: TGTGCCAGCGGGACAGCGAACACTGAAGCTTTCTTT.

In its sample, this clone was seen a few times. The chain combines TRBV6-5 with TRBJ1-2; TRBD1 matches at 8 bases. CDR1 is MNHEY, CDR2 SVGAGI, per germline. Trimming at V came to 5 bases and at J to 2 bases, leaving 4 bases not matched to a gene. The CDR3 is made up of 14 amino acids. CDR3 sequence (DNA): TGTGCCAGCAGTCTGCAGGGGGCCAACTATGGCTACACCTTC. Encoded protein: CASSLQGANYGYTF.

This clone has just a few counts. The chain is built from TRBV7-2 and TRBJ2-7; D gene unclear. This CDR3 region has 11 residues. Germline CDR1 is SGHTA and CDR2 is FQGNSA. Trimming removed 2 bases at V and 5 bases at J, with 4 bases between. CDR3 DNA sequence: TGTGCCAGCAGCTTATCCGACGAGCAGTACTTC. Translating gives CASSLSDEQYF.

The rearrangement uses TRBV28 and TRBJ2-7; D possibly corresponds to TRBD2 (6 bases). V gave up 6 bases and J gave up 5 bases, with 20 bases separating them. Germline assignment: CDR1 MDHEN and CDR2 SYDVKM. CDR3 length: 15 amino acids. CDR3 amino acids: CASRRAGTLNDEQYF. Here the CDR3 DNA reads TGTGCCAGCAGGCGGGCCGGGACTCTAAACGACGAGCAGTACTTC.

The chain is built from TRBV5-1 and TRBJ2-1, with D hard to call. This CDR3 has 17 residues. In germline, CDR1 is SGHRS, CDR2 YFSETQ. V gave up 0 bases and J gave up 4 bases, with 17 bases separating them. DNA for the CDR3: TGCGCCAGCAGCTTGGTCCAGGACCGGGCCTCATACAATGAGCAGTTCTTC. Protein product: CASSLVQDRASYNEQFF.

This clone was observed a few times. V is TRBV20-1 and J is TRBJ1-2; D ambiguous. CDR3 length: 8 amino acids. Per the germline V gene, CDR1 is DFQATT and CDR2 is SNEGSKA (reference sequence). Between the trimmed V and J ends, which lost 3 bases and 7 bases, there was a span of 0 bases. Written as DNA, the CDR3 is TGCAGTGCTAGTGGCTACACCTTC. This gives the protein CSASGYTF.

In nucleotides, the CDR3 is TGTGCCTGGAGTACGACAGATACGCAGTATTTT. It specifies CAWSTTDTQYF. The rearrangement links TRBV30 to TRBJ2-3; no firm D call. Germline CDR1 GTSNPN, CDR2 SVGIG (reference sequence). CDR3 length equals 11 residues. V lost 2 bases to trimming and J lost 3 bases, with 3 bases between them.

The V gene is TRBV29-1, the J gene TRBJ2-1, with 9 bases fitting TRBD2. V gave up 4 bases and J gave up 4 bases; unmatched junction bases: 8. The CDR3 sequence is 15 residues long. CDR1 is SQVTM and CDR2 is ANQGSEA in the germline V gene. This CDR3 is CSVARIAGAYNEQFF. The CDR3 DNA reads as TGCAGCGTTGCCCGAATAGCGGGAGCATACAATGAGCAGTTCTTC.

This chain connects TRBV7-2 to TRBJ2-3, with D possibly TRBD2 on 6 matching bases. This CDR3 has 13 residues. The germline V gene has CDR1 SGHTA and CDR2 FQGNSA. V was trimmed by 9 bases and J by 0 bases, leaving 10 bases between them. The CDR3 bases are TGTGCCAGTCGACTAGTGAGCACAGATACGCAGTATTTT. Protein product: CASRLVSTDTQYF.

This clone appeared a few times. The chain has TRBV29-1 and TRBJ1-1; D remains ambiguous. V gave up 5 bases and J gave up 2 bases, with 12 bases separating them. Germline loops: CDR1 SQVTM, CDR2 ANQGSEA. The CDR3 runs to 13 residues. The CDR3 sequence is CSVSRLINTEAFF. The CDR3 nucleotides are TGCAGCGTTTCGCGTCTGATAAACACTGAAGCTTTCTTT.

V gene TRBV2 combines with J gene TRBJ1-1, with D tentatively TRBD1 (6 bases). This CDR3 is 13 amino acids long. Trimming shortened V by 7 bases and J by 1 base, and 10 bases separated the two germline ends. The germline V gene encodes CDR1 SNHLY and CDR2 FYNNEI. DNA of the CDR3: TGTGCCAGCACGGGGGGGCCGAACACTGAAGCTTTCTTT. This sequence encodes CASTGGPNTEAFF.

The genes are TRBV5-1 and TRBJ2-5; TRBD1 matches 8 bases. This CDR3 contains 15 residues. The J segment lost 10 bases and the V segment lost 1 base, leaving 12 bases of the junction unmatched. Germline V gene data show CDR1 as SGHRS and CDR2 as YFSETQ. The CDR3 nucleotides read TGCGCCAGCAGCTTGTCGGGACAGGCTCCCTTGGACCAGTACTTC. Protein sequence: CASSLSGQAPLDQYF.

The chain joins TRBV6-5 to TRBJ1-2, with D perhaps matching TRBD1 (5 bases). The CDR3 extends over 12 amino acids. Trimming pared 4 bases from V and 7 bases from J, leaving 10 bases between. Germline CDR1 MNHEY, CDR2 SVGAGI. Here the CDR3 DNA reads TGTGCCAGCAGTTCTCAGGGCTTTGGCTACACCTTC. It translates to CASSSQGFGYTF.

The V gene is TRBV7-2, the J gene TRBJ2-1, with D uncertain. Trimming cost V 0 bases and J 3 bases, with 12 bases left between them. The germline V gene has CDR1 SGHTA and CDR2 FQGNSA. This CDR3 spans 16 amino acids. CDR3 DNA sequence: TGTGCCAGCAGCTTAGCCCCCCGGACCTTCTACAATGAGCAGTTCTTC. This gives the protein CASSLAPRTFYNEQFF.

The gene calls are TRBV28 and TRBJ1-1, with 7 positions matching TRBD1. Germline CDR1 and CDR2: MDHEN and SYDVKM. The CDR3 is made up of 13 amino acids. The V segment lost 9 bases and the J segment 3 bases; nucleotides outside the gene matches: 7. In DNA, the CDR3 is TGTGCCAGTGGGGACAGTATCCACACTGAAGCTTTCTTT. Protein sequence: CASGDSIHTEAFF. The variable domain in full, with the rest retrieved from reference TRBV28 and TRBJ1-1, is DVKVTQSSRYLVKRTGEKVFLECVQDMDHENMFWYRQDPGLGLRLIYFSYDVKMKEKGDIPEGYSVSREKKERFSLILESASTNQTSMYLCASGDSIHTEAFFGQGTRLTVV.

The genes are TRBV27 and TRBJ2-5, with 12 positions matching TRBD1. The V gene's germline CDR1 is MNHEY and CDR2 SMNVEV (reference sequence). This CDR3 is built from 13 residues. J gave up 6 bases and V 6 bases, and 2 bases lay outside the gene matches. CDR3 region: CASSGTGGQTQYF. The CDR3 DNA is TGTGCCAGCAGCGGGACAGGGGGCCAGACCCAGTACTTC.

The chain combines TRBV5-1 with TRBJ2-1, with 9 bases identical to TRBD2. Germline CDR1 SGHRS, CDR2 YFSETQ. The ends lost 7 bases at V and 13 bases at J; junction bases unmatched: 12. CDR3 length: 13 amino acids. CDR3 protein: CASESASGNPQFF. The CDR3 DNA sequence: TGCGCCAGCGAATCGGCTAGCGGGAATCCCCAGTTCTTC.

This clone was detected a few times. The rearrangement links TRBV6-5 to TRBJ2-7, with 8 bases aligning to TRBD1. V trimming: 4 bases; J trimming: 0 bases; junction bases outside the gene matches: 5. Per germline, CDR1 MNHEY and CDR2 SVGAGI. This CDR3 comprises 15 residues. CDR3 nucleotides: TGTGCCAGCAGTTCCAGGACAGGGAGCTCCTACGAGCAGTACTTC. Amino acids: CASSSRTGSSYEQYF.

The CDR3 DNA follows: TGTGCCAGCAGCTTATGGGACAGGGGGCTTTTGGATGAGCAGTTCTTC. Translated: CASSLWDRGLLDEQFF. This chain joins TRBV7-8 and TRBJ2-1, with 12 bases aligning to TRBD1. This CDR3 spans 16 amino acids. CDR1 is SGHVS and CDR2 is FQNEAQ in the germline V gene. With V trimmed by 2 bases and J by 8 bases, 7 bases remained unmatched.

This rearrangement joins TRBV25-1 to TRBJ1-2; TRBD1 is a possible D gene (5 bases). Trimming left V 1 base short and J 6 bases short, with 12 bases between. CDR1 is MGHDK and CDR2 is SYGVNS in the germline V gene. The CDR3 contains 14 residues. CDR3 protein: CASSEFAGDDGYTF. CDR3 DNA: TGTGCCAGCAGTGAATTCGCCGGGGACGATGGCTACACCTTC.

The chain recombines TRBV6-6 with TRBJ1-5; D is possibly TRBD1 (5 bases). This CDR3 has 13 residues. CDR1 MNHNY and CDR2 SVGAGI come from the germline V gene (reference sequence). The germline V and J ends were trimmed by 6 bases and 7 bases, with 13 bases remaining between them. The CDR3 DNA is TGTGCCAGCAGCCTCGGTGGGGGACAGCCCCAGCATTTT. Translation gives CASSLGGGQPQHF.